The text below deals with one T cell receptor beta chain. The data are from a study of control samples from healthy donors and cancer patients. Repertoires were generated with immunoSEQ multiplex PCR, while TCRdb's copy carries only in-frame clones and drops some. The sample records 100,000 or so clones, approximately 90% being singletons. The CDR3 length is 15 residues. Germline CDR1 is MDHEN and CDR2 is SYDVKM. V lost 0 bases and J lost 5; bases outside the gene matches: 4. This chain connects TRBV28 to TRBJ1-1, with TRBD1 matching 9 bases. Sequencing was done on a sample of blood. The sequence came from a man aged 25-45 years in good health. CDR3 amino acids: CASSLWGTGRTEAFF. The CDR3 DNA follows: TGTGCCAGCAGTTTATGGGGGACAGGGAGAACTGAAGCTTTCTTT. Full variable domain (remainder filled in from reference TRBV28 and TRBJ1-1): DVKVTQSSRYLVKRTGEKVFLECVQDMDHENMFWYRQDPGLGLRLIYFSYDVKMKEKGDIPEGYSVSREKKERFSLILESASTNQTSMYLCASSLWGTGRTEAFFGQGTRLTVV.